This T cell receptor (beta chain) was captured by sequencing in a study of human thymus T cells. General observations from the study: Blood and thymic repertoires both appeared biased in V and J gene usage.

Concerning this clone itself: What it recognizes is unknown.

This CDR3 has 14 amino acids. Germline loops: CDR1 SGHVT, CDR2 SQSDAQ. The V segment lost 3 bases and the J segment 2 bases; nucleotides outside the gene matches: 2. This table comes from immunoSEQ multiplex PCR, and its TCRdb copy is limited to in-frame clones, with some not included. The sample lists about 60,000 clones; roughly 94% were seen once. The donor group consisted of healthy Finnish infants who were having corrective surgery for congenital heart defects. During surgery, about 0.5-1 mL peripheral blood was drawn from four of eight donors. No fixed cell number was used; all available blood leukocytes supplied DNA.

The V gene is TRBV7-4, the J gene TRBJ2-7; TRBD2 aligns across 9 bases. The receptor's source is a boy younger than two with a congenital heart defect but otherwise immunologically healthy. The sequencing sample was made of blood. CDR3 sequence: CASSLRLAAYEQYF. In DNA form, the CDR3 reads TGTGCCAGCAGCTTGAGACTAGCGGCCTACGAGCAGTACTTC.